Included here is one T cell receptor beta chain sequence, with context. The antigen is undetermined. The data originate from a study of vaccination effects on CD4 cells after COVID-19. Study at large: Convalescent patient samples, from a couple of individuals, date to 16 days and one week before vaccination.

Antigen-specific CD4+ T cell clonotypes were called by their expansion after viral peptide-pool culture in ViraFEST. Isolation of CD4+ T cells took place after about nine days of culture. The person had PCR-confirmed SARS-CoV-2 infection between March and December 2020. The culture medium for a few million PBMC per well included around 9.3 IU/ml IL-2 and roughly 10 ug/ml peptides. Half-medium changes using IL-2 medium occurred on days 3 and 7. The CDR3 spans 16 residues. V lost 5 bases and J 7 bases, leaving 24 bases between the germline ends. Germline V gives CDR1 SNHLY, CDR2 FYNNEI. The study's findings and limits: In convalescents, post-vaccine spike-reactive clones were mainly new clones induced by vaccination.

Libraries were prepared by immunoSEQ multiplex PCR; TCRdb keeps only in-frame clonotypes and omits some of them. Of roughly 70,000 clones listed, over 60% were seen once; the top ten hold around 4.6%. V gene TRBV2 combines with J gene TRBJ2-7, with D perhaps TRBD2 (5 bases). This receptor was obtained from a human donor who had a prior SARS-CoV-2 infection. The sample consisted of CD4+ T cells from PBMCs cultured with HIV peptides, taken before COVID-19 vaccination. The subset was: HIV-1 Nef peptide pool negative control/reference culture. CDR3 nucleotides: TGTGCCAGCAGTCAGGCGGGCGGAGAGGGCTTTGGGGAGCAGTACTTC. Its protein product is CASSQAGGEGFGEQYF.